This TCR beta chain was sequenced in a study of blood T cell repertoires in COVID-19. Trimming removed 0 bases at V and 4 bases at J, with 15 bases between. Germline V gene sequence: CDR1 SGHNT, CDR2 YYREEE (reference sequence). This CDR3 is built from 16 residues. Using immunoSEQ multiplex PCR, the repertoire was profiled, and TCRdb retains in-frame clones only, with some absent. The sample has 150,000 to 200,000 clones, 80% to 85% seen once. The receptor comes from a woman in her seventies with COVID-19, enrolled during active disease. The chain couples TRBV5-4 to TRBJ2-3; the D gene is possibly TRBD2 (6 bases). Sequenced: peripheral blood. The CDR3 DNA reads TGTGCCAGCAGCTTGGGCCCGGGAGAGGGGTCAGATACGCAGTATTTT. Amino acid sequence: CASSLGPGEGSDTQYF.